The clone carrying this TCR beta chain was observed a few times. Antigen: not known. UMIs and a universal primer site were added when TCR cDNA was made by 5'RACE template switching. TCRdb reprocessed the 5' RACE reads via MiXCR and lists one record per CDR3 protein. The sample records hundreds of thousands of distinct CDR3 sequences, 7.5% to 9.5% being singletons. The data were obtained in a study of T cells after yellow fever vaccination. Overall study findings and caveats: Re-detected after boosting: most primary clones, around 97% of CD4 and roughly 90% of CD8.

The CDR3 is made up of 13 amino acids. V lost 0 bases and J lost 10, with 8 bases in between. Germline CDR1 and CDR2: SGHRS and YFSETQ. The sample here was CD4+ T cells sorted from PBMCs, taken 5 days after the yellow fever booster vaccination. The chain uses TRBV5-1 and TRBJ1-6, with D possibly being TRBD1 (6 bases). The receptor was isolated from a man younger than 35 who received the YFV17D yellow fever vaccine. The CDR3 loop is CASSLEGDSPLHF. The CDR3 DNA follows: TGCGCCAGCAGCTTGGAGGGGGACTCACCCCTCCACTTT.